The clone carrying this TCR beta chain was seen a handful of times. The template was genomic DNA from peripheral blood, not RNA. These data are taken from a study of T cell repertoires in aging, cancer and after chemotherapy. Study as a whole: Donor ages fell into six groups from 30 or younger up to 70 or older.

TRB rearrangements spanning V, D and J were amplified using mixed TRB-A/B primers. One entry per CDR3 protein, called by TCRdb with MiXCR from the multiplex PCR reads. Of several thousand distinct CDR3 sequences in the sample, about 38% are singletons; the top ten hold about 49%. Trimming pared 8 bases from V and 7 bases from J, leaving 15 bases between. CDR3 size: 13 residues. Germline CDR1 and CDR2: LNHDA and SQIVND (reference sequence). Sequenced material: blood. This receptor was obtained from a human donor with a blood cancer. The chain has TRBV19 and TRBJ2-1, with a possible D match to TRBD1 (5 bases). In DNA form, the CDR3 reads TGTGCCAGTGGGCGACAGCTACTAAATGAGCAGTTCTTC. Translated, it gives CASGRQLLNEQFF.